Below, 24 T cell receptor beta chains from the same sample are listed, as sequenced in a study of beta chain features in type 1 diabetes. Isolated RNA was reverse transcribed in full, so expressed TCRB transcripts were sequenced. TCRdb's table, derived via immunoSEQ multiplex PCR, lists solely in-frame clones and lacks some. The sample lists some 410,000 clones; roughly 14% were seen once. Sequencing was done on a sample of naive CD4+ T cells from blood. The source is a man aged 30 to 39 in good health.

This clone was recorded a few times. The chain employs TRBV18 and TRBJ1-1; D is possibly TRBD1 (6 bases). The length of the CDR3 is 15 residues. V was trimmed by 1 base and J by 6 bases, leaving 15 bases between them. Germline assignment: CDR1 KGHSH and CDR2 LQKENI. CDR3 in amino acids: CASSPQQGAGSEAFF. CDR3 bases: TGTGCCAGCTCACCACAACAGGGAGCCGGGTCTGAAGCTTTCTTT. The full variable domain, in which reference TRBV18 and TRBJ1-1 provide the parts outside the CDR3, is NAGVMQNPRHLVRRRGQEARLRCSPMKGHSHVYWYRQLPEEGLKFMVYLQKENIIDESGMPKERFSAEFPKEGPSILRIQQVVRGDSAAYFCASSPQQGAGSEAFFGQGTRLTVV.

The V gene is TRBV30, the J gene TRBJ2-5; D remains unclear. Germline V CDR1 and CDR2: GTSNPN, SVGIG (reference sequence). Between the trimmed V and J ends, which lost 1 base and 4 bases, there was a span of 16 bases. This CDR3 has 15 residues. The CDR3 loop is CAWSAAPLVRETQYF. The DNA of the CDR3 is TGTGCCTGGAGTGCCGCCCCCCTGGTCAGAGAGACCCAGTACTTC.

In this sample, this clone turned up many times. The V call is TRBV30, the J call TRBJ1-5; D gene uncertain. The CDR3 loop spans 13 amino acids. The germline V gene encodes CDR1 GTSNPN and CDR2 SVGIG (reference sequence). Trimming pared 5 bases from V and 0 bases from J, leaving 8 bases between. The CDR3 coding sequence is TGTGCCTGGGCGGTAGATAGCAATCAGCCCCAGCATTTT. It yields the protein CAWAVDSNQPQHF.

The chain couples TRBV11-2 to TRBJ2-3; a weak D match, TRBD1 (5 bases). V was clipped by 0 bases and J by 1 base, with 8 bases between them. The CDR3 consists of 15 residues. Germline CDR1 reads SGHAT; CDR2 reads FQNNGV. CDR3 loop: CASSLDFRGTDTQYF. Written as DNA, the CDR3 is TGTGCCAGCAGCTTAGATTTCAGGGGCACAGATACGCAGTATTTT.

This chain joins TRBV7-9 and TRBJ1-3; D not resolved. This CDR3 has 15 residues. Germline lookup yields CDR1 SEHNR and CDR2 FQNEAQ (reference sequence). The V end lost 5 bases, the J end lost 3 bases, and 14 bases lay between the germline ends. The DNA for the CDR3 is TGTGCCAGCAGCACACAAAGATTCTATGGAAACACCATATATTTT. This gives the protein CASSTQRFYGNTIYF.

The CDR3 region is CASSYSSGRLNTEAFF. CDR3 nucleotides: TGTGCCAGCAGTTACTCGTCTGGTCGGCTGAACACTGAAGCTTTCTTT. The chain combines TRBV6-5 with TRBJ1-1; D call uncertain. Trimming removed 0 bases from V and 0 bases from J, with 11 bases in between. This CDR3 has 16 amino acids. CDR1 and CDR2 (germline): MNHEY, SVGAGI.

The chain couples TRBV14 to TRBJ2-3; 11 nucleotides align to TRBD2. Germline CDR1 is SGHDN and CDR2 is FVKESK. This CDR3 region has 16 residues. Trimming took 4 bases from V and 4 from J; bases not matched to a gene: 7. DNA for the CDR3: TGTGCCAGCAGCCCTCTAGCGGGAGGATGGGCAGATACGCAGTATTTT. Translation gives CASSPLAGGWADTQYF. Variable domain in full (rest from reference TRBV14 and TRBJ2-3): EAGVTQFPSHSVIEKGQTVTLRCDPISGHDNLYWYRRVMGKEIKFLLHFVKESKQDESGMPNNRFLAERTGGTYSTLKVQPAELEDSGVYFCASSPLAGGWADTQYFGPGTRLTVL.

This clone showed up just a few times. The chain carries TRBV29-1 and TRBJ2-5, with D uncertain. Germline CDR1 reads SQVTM; CDR2 reads ANQGSEA. Between the trimmed V and J ends, which lost 4 bases and 5 bases, there was a span of 11 bases. The CDR3 is 12 residues long. CDR3 region: CSVGRNPETQYF. CDR3 coding DNA: TGCAGCGTTGGGCGAAACCCCGAGACCCAGTACTTC.

This chain connects TRBV4-3 to TRBJ1-2, with no clear D. Per germline, CDR1 LGHNA and CDR2 YSLEER. V was clipped by 1 base and J by 4 bases, with 10 bases between them. The CDR3 runs 14 residues. DNA for the CDR3: TGCGCCAGCAGCCAAGGAGGTCCTAGCTATGGCTACACCTTC. It translates to CASSQGGPSYGYTF.

This clone has just a few counts. The rearrangement links TRBV2 to TRBJ1-5, with a weak D call TRBD1 (6 bases). Germline assignment: CDR1 SNHLY and CDR2 FYNNEI. The V gene lost 9 bases and the J gene lost 9 bases, with 15 bases spanning the gap. This CDR3 spans 12 amino acids. CDR3 nucleotide sequence: TGTGCCAGTGGACAGTCTTACGGGCCCCAGCATTTT. The encoded protein is CASGQSYGPQHF.

This clone appeared a few times. The V gene is TRBV7-9, the J gene TRBJ2-5; D remains unclear. The CDR3 sequence is 11 residues long. The V gene's germline CDR1 is SEHNR and CDR2 FQNEAQ (reference sequence). V was cut by 4 bases and J by 9 bases, with 9 bases left in between. The DNA for the CDR3 is TGTGCCAGCAGCTCGCCTCGGGCCCAGTACTTC. This codes for CASSSPRAQYF.

CDR3 nucleotide sequence: TGCGCCAGCAGCCAAAGGGGTGACAGGGGCTTCACAGATACGCAGTATTTT. This codes for CASSQRGDRGFTDTQYF. V is TRBV4-3 and J is TRBJ2-3; 8 positions agree with TRBD1. With 2 bases clipped from V and 2 bases from J, the junction kept 9 bases outside the gene matches. Germline-derived CDR1 and CDR2 are LGHNA and YSLEER. The CDR3 covers 17 residues.

In its sample, this clone was seen a few times. The chain has TRBV14 and TRBJ2-1, with 9 bases identical to TRBD1. The CDR3 spans 16 residues. CDR1 and CDR2 from the germline V gene are SGHDN and FVKESK. The V gene end was trimmed by 5 bases and the J gene end by 4 bases; junction bases not matched to a gene: 9. CDR3: CASSAEQGAGYNEQFF. As DNA, the CDR3 is TGTGCCAGCAGCGCTGAACAGGGGGCGGGATACAATGAGCAGTTCTTC.

This clone was detected a few times. The V call is TRBV18, the J call TRBJ1-1, with D perhaps matching TRBD1 (5 bases). In germline, CDR1 is KGHSH, CDR2 LQKENI. The CDR3 runs 14 residues. V lost 4 bases and J 0 bases, leaving 9 bases between the germline ends. Written as DNA, the CDR3 is TGTGCCAGCTCACTGGACACCTTGAACACTGAAGCTTTCTTT. It specifies CASSLDTLNTEAFF.

This clone was observed a handful of times. The chain uses TRBV9 and TRBJ1-1; D call uncertain. The V gene's germline CDR1 is SGDLS and CDR2 YYNGEE. Trimming shortened V by 0 bases and J by 1 base, and 13 bases separated the two germline ends. This CDR3 has 16 amino acids. The CDR3: CASSVGGFMGNTEAFF. CDR3 bases: TGTGCCAGCAGCGTAGGTGGATTTATGGGGAACACTGAAGCTTTCTTT.

The chain uses TRBV5-6 and TRBJ1-2; D is unclear. Germline CDR1 and CDR2: SGHDT and YYEEEE. This CDR3 has 13 amino acids. Trimming shortened V by 1 base and J by 2 bases, and 6 bases separated the two germline ends. CDR3 DNA sequence: TGTGCCAGCAGCTTGACGGACAACTATGGCTACACCTTC. This encodes CASSLTDNYGYTF.

The chain couples TRBV5-1 to TRBJ1-2; D is unresolved. V dropped 0 bases and J dropped 8 bases, with 8 bases sitting between them. Germline CDR1 reads SGHRS; CDR2 reads YFSETQ. This CDR3 comprises 12 residues. The CDR3 sequence is CASSLVGSGYTF. The DNA for the CDR3 is TGCGCCAGCAGCTTGGTCGGGAGCGGCTACACCTTC.

This clone has only a few counts. The J gene is TRBJ1-2, the V gene TRBV5-1, with D uncertain. The CDR3 consists of 15 residues. Germline V CDR1 and CDR2: SGHRS, YFSETQ. The ends were cut back, 0 bases at V and 8 bases at J, with 17 bases in the middle. CDR3 region: CASSLEVRALQGYTF. In DNA, the CDR3 is TGCGCCAGCAGCTTGGAGGTCCGGGCCCTGCAGGGCTACACCTTC.

In its sample, this clone was seen a few times. The chain couples TRBV30 to TRBJ2-3; the match to TRBD2 covers 8 bases. CDR3 length: 15 residues. Looked up from germline, CDR1 is GTSNPN and CDR2 is SVGIG (reference sequence). Trimming at V came to 5 bases and at J to 1 base, leaving 8 bases not matched to a gene. CDR3 nucleotides: TGTGCCTGGGCTCGGACTAGCTCCCGCACAGATACGCAGTATTTT. Protein: CAWARTSSRTDTQYF.

The sample holds a few counts of this clone. The V call is TRBV30, the J call TRBJ1-2; perhaps TRBD1 as D (6 bases). The CDR3 contains 13 residues. Germline V gene lookup returns CDR1 GTSNPN and CDR2 SVGIG (reference sequence). V lost 2 bases to trimming and J lost 11 bases, with 18 bases between them. CDR3: CAWSPGHLIKYTF. The CDR3, as DNA: TGTGCCTGGAGTCCGGGACACCTAATTAAATACACCTTC. Combining the CDR3 with reference TRBV30 and TRBJ1-2 gives the whole variable domain SQTIHQWPATLVQPVGSPLSLECTVEGTSNPNLYWYRQAAGRGLQLLFYSVGIGQISSEVPQNLSASRPQDRQFILSSKKLLLSDSGFYLCAWSPGHLIKYTFGSGTRLTVV.

This rearrangement joins TRBV28 to TRBJ2-7, with D perhaps matching TRBD1 (6 bases). V lost 5 bases to trimming and J lost 0 bases, with 14 bases between them. Per germline, CDR1 MDHEN and CDR2 SYDVKM. The CDR3 contains 15 residues. The CDR3 is CASSIPYRDSYEQYF. The DNA of the CDR3 is TGTGCCAGCAGTATCCCCTACAGGGACTCCTACGAGCAGTACTTC.

The CDR3 protein is CASSSTDSHQSGGYTF. The CDR3 DNA sequence: TGTGCCAGCAGCTCAACCGACTCACATCAAAGCGGTGGCTACACCTTC. The V gene is TRBV7-9, the J gene TRBJ1-2; D is unclear. This CDR3 has 16 amino acids. The V gene's germline CDR1 is SEHNR and CDR2 FQNEAQ (reference sequence). V lost 4 bases and J 7 bases, leaving 22 bases between the germline ends.

This clone appeared a few times. The chain combines TRBV4-3 with TRBJ2-1; D gene unclear. Germline values: CDR1 LGHNA, CDR2 YSLEER. The V and J ends lost 0 bases and 2 bases respectively, with 14 bases between them. The CDR3 contains 17 residues. For the CDR3, the DNA is TGCGCCAGCAGCCAAGAGGTAACGAGGAGTACCTACAATGAGCAGTTCTTC. Translating it yields CASSQEVTRSTYNEQFF.

In its sample, this clone was seen a few times. The rearrangement uses TRBV2 and TRBJ1-3; 8 bases map to TRBD1. Germline loops: CDR1 SNHLY, CDR2 FYNNEI. The V gene end was trimmed by 7 bases and the J gene end by 1 base; junction bases not matched to a gene: 9. CDR3 length: 16 residues. The CDR3 DNA sequence: TGTGCCAGCACCCCCGGGACAGGAGGTTCTGGAAACACCATATATTTT. It codes for CASTPGTGGSGNTIYF.